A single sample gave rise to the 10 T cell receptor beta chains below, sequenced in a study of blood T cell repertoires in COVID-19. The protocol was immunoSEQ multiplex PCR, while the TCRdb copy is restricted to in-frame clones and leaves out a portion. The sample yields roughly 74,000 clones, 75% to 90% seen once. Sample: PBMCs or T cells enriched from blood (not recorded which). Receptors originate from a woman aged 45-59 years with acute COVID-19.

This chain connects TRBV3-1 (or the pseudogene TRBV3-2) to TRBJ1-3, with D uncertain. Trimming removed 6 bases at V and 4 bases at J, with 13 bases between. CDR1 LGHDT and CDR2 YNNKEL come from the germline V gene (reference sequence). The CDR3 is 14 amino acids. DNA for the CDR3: TGTGCCAGCAGAGAGGCTGTGTTGGGAAACACCATATATTTT. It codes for CASREAVLGNTIYF.

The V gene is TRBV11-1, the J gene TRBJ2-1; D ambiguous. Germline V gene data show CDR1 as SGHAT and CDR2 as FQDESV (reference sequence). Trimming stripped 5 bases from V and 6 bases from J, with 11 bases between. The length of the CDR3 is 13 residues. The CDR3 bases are TGTGCCAGCAGCCCCCGCGACACCAATGAGCAGTTCTTC. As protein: CASSPRDTNEQFF.

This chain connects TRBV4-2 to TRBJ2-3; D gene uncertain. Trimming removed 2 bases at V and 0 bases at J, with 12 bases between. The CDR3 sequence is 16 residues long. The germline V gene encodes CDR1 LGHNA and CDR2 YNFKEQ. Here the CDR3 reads CASSQYLIGSTDTQYF. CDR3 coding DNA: TGTGCCAGCAGCCAATACTTAATCGGGAGCACAGATACGCAGTATTTT.

The CDR3: CATVKGVVDTEAFF. The CDR3 DNA is TGTGCCACCGTTAAGGGGGTGGTGGACACTGAAGCTTTCTTT. The chain recombines TRBV21-1 with TRBJ1-1; the table names TRBD1, a call not compared with the DNA. TRBV21-1 is a pseudogene locus. This CDR3 has 14 residues.

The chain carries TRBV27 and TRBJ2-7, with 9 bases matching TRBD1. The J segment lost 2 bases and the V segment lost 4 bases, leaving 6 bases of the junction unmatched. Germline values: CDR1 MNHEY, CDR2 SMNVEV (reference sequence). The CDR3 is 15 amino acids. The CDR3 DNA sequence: TGTGCCAGCAGTTCCCCCGGGACAGGGCCCTACGAGCAGTACTTC. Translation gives CASSSPGTGPYEQYF.

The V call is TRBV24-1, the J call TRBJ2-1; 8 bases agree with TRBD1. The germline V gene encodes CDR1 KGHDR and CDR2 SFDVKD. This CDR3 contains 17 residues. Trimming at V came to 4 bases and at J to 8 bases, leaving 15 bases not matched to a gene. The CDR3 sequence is CATSESGTGGGIDEQFF. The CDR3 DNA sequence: TGTGCCACCAGTGAATCCGGGACAGGAGGAGGGATCGATGAGCAGTTCTTC.

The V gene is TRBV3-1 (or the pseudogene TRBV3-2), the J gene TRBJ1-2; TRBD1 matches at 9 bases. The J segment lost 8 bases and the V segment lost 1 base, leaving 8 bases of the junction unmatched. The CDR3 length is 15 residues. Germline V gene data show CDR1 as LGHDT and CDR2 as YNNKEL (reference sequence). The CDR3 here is CASSQGDRGVRGYTF. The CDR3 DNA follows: TGTGCCAGCAGCCAAGGTGACAGGGGGGTAAGAGGCTACACCTTC.

The CDR3 DNA sequence: TGTGCCACGCAGCGGCGGAGACTAGCGGGAATCGCAGATACGCAGTATTTT. Its translation: CATQRRRLAGIADTQYF. This chain uses TRBV2 with TRBJ2-3; 11 bases line up with TRBD2. The germline V gene encodes CDR1 SNHLY and CDR2 FYNNEI. With 10 bases clipped from V and 4 bases from J, the junction kept 16 bases outside the gene matches. This CDR3 comprises 17 residues.

CDR3 residues: CASSPRTGSSTEAFF. CDR3 coding DNA: TGCGCCAGCAGCCCGCGGACAGGGTCATCCACTGAAGCTTTCTTT. This chain links TRBV5-1 with TRBJ1-1; TRBD1 matches at 8 bases. Per germline, CDR1 SGHRS and CDR2 YFSETQ. CDR3 length: 15 residues. Trimming took 4 bases from V and 4 from J; bases not matched to a gene: 9.

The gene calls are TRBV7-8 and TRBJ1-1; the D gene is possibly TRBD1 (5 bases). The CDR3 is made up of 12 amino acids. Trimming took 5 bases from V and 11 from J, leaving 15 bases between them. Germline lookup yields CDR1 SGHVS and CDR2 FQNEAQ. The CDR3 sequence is CASSPGGRVAFF. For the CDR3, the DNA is TGTGCCAGCAGCCCCGGGGGAAGGGTTGCTTTCTTT.